This entry describes one TCR beta chain. Trimming shortened V by 8 bases and J by 5 bases, and 10 bases separated the two germline ends. The CDR3 is 11 amino acids. Per germline, CDR1 MNHEY and CDR2 SMNVEV (reference sequence). As processed by the authors: Researchers report that nucleated cell counts were estimated from reference gene primer amplification. Sequencing used immunoSEQ multiplex PCR; TCRdb keeps in-frame clones, though not all of them. That table is the source of V, J and clone size, and D and trimming were worked out from the DNA. The sample comprises 470,000 or so clones, around 85% of which are singletons, and 3.2% rests with the top ten. This sample was taken from a study of blood T cell repertoires in COVID-19. Study in general: In each case, the material was cDNA or gDNA derived from T cells, B-cell-depleted T cells, or PBMCs.

The source is a human donor in a cohort sampled during active COVID-19. The chain has TRBV27 and TRBJ2-7; D is unclear. The sequencing input was peripheral blood. The CDR3 spells CASPLWHEQYF. In nucleotides, the CDR3 is TGTGCCAGCCCTTTATGGCACGAGCAGTACTTC.